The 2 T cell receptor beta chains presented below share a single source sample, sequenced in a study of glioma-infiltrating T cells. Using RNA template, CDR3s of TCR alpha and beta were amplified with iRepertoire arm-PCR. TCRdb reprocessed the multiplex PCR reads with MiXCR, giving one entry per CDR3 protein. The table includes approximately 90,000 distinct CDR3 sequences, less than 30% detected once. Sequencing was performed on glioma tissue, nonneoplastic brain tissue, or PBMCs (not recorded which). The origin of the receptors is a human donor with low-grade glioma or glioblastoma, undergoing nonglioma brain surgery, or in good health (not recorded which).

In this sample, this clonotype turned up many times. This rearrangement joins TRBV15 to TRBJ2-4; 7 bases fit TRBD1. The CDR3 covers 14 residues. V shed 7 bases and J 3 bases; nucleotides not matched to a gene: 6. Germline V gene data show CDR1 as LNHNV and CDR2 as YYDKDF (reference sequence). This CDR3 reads CATNTGDVKNIQYF. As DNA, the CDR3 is TGTGCCACCAATACAGGGGATGTCAAAAACATTCAGTACTTC.

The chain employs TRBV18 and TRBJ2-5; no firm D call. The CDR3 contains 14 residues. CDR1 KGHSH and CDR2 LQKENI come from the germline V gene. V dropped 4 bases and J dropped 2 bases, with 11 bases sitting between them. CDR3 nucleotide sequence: TGTGCCAGCTCACGAGAGGTTGCACAAGAGACCCAGTACTTC. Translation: CASSREVAQETQYF.